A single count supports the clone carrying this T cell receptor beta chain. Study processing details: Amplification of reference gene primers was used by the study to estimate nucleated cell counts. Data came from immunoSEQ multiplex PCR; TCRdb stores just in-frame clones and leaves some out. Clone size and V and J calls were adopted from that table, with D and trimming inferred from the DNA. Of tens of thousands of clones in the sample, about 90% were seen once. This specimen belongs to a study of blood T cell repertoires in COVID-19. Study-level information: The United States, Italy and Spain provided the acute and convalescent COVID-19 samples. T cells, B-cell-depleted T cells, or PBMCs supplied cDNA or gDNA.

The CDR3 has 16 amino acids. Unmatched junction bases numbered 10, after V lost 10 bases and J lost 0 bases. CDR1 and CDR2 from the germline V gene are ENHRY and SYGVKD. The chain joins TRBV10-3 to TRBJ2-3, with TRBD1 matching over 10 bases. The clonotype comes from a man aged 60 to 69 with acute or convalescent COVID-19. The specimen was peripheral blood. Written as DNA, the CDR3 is TGTGCCACCCTCCGGGACAGGGGATATAGCACAGATACGCAGTATTTT. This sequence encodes CATLRDRGYSTDTQYF.